A single sample gave rise to the 19 T cell receptor beta chains below, sequenced in a study of blood T cells in healthy people across ages. PCR was performed a second time for roughly 7 to 12 cycles using a sample-barcoded 5' primer and a J-beta primer mix. Each CDR3 protein gets one entry after TCRdb re-called the 5' RACE reads with MiXCR. The sample consists of around 670,000 distinct CDR3 sequences, about 30% of them appearing once. Input material: blood. Receptors were obtained from an elderly woman in good health.

This chain uses TRBV20-1 with TRBJ2-7; TRBD2 matches 10 bases. V was clipped by 3 bases and J by 0 bases; unmatched bases: 8. This CDR3 is 16 amino acids long. From germline, CDR1 is DFQATT and CDR2 SNEGSKA (reference sequence). The DNA of the CDR3 is TGCAGTGCTAGCGGGGCCGGGACTAGCGTCTCCTACGAGCAGTACTTC. This sequence encodes CSASGAGTSVSYEQYF.

This clonotype has a count of ten or more. The chain couples TRBV7-2 to TRBJ1-6; a weak D match, TRBD1 (5 bases). The germline gives CDR1 SGHTA, CDR2 FQGNSA. The CDR3 runs 14 residues. Trimming cost V 5 bases and J 11 bases, with 16 bases left between them. CDR3 sequence (DNA): TGTGCCAGCAGCCGCGGGACCCGAGAGACACCCCTCCACTTT. It codes for CASSRGTRETPLHF.

This clonotype has ten or more counts. The CDR3 spells CASSFDSGLGGNEQFF. CDR3 bases: TGCGCCAGCAGCTTTGACAGTGGGCTAGGCGGCAATGAGCAGTTCTTC. The gene calls are TRBV5-1 and TRBJ2-1, with D perhaps TRBD1 (5 bases). The CDR3 is 16 amino acids. Trimming took 2 bases from V and 6 from J, leaving 18 bases between them. Per the germline V gene, CDR1 is SGHRS and CDR2 is YFSETQ.

To note about this clonotype: A much larger clone differs by one base, so this may be a read error. The chain combines TRBV20-1 with TRBJ1-5; D is unclear. This CDR3 has 13 amino acids. Trimming took off 3 bases at V and 6 bases at J, with 12 bases between the two ends. Germline-derived CDR1 and CDR2 are DFQATT and SNEGSKA (reference sequence). The CDR3 DNA is TGCAGTGCTAGTATTAAAGTAGGTCAGCCCCAGCATTTT. It codes for CSASIKVGQPQHF.

This clonotype was counted once. The chain has TRBV24-1 and TRBJ1-4, with D perhaps TRBD1 (6 bases). This CDR3 contains 17 residues. Deletions cut 1 base from V and 7 bases from J, with 18 bases between. Germline V CDR1 and CDR2: KGHDR, SFDVKD. CDR3 bases: TGTGCCACCAGTGATTTCCCCCCAGGGGCATCGGGTGAAAAACTGTTTTTT. Amino acid sequence: CATSDFPPGASGEKLFF.

Points on this clonotype: A much larger clone lies one base from this, so it may be a read error. V usage is TRBV24-1 and J usage is TRBJ2-1, with 12 bases lining up with TRBD2. Germline V gene data show CDR1 as KGHDR and CDR2 as SFDVKD. The V and J ends lost 4 bases and 12 bases, in that order; junction bases with no gene match: 9. The CDR3 sequence is 15 residues long. The CDR3 sequence: CATSDPSGGADRQFF. CDR3 DNA: TGTGCCACCAGTGACCCTAGCGGGGGGGCCGATCGGCAGTTCTTC.

This clonotype was observed many times. This chain connects TRBV20-1 to TRBJ2-7; 8 positions agree with TRBD1. CDR1 and CDR2 from the germline V gene are DFQATT and SNEGSKA (reference sequence). V trimming: 6 bases; J trimming: 6 bases; junction bases outside the gene matches: 10. The CDR3 totals 13 residues. Written as DNA, the CDR3 is TGCAGTGCCAAAGGCCGGACAGGGTTCGAGCAGTACTTC. Translating gives CSAKGRTGFEQYF.

This clonotype turned up a few times. A junction end diverges from the germline sequence, so it may reflect a read error. V usage is TRBV9 and J usage is TRBJ1-1, with 7 bases identical to TRBD1. The V gene's germline CDR1 is SGDLS and CDR2 YYNGEE. CDR3 length equals 15 residues. The CDR3 DNA reads TGTACCAGCAGCACTCACAGGGGACCGAACACTGAAGCTTTCTTT. It translates to CTSSTHRGPNTEAFF. Variable domain in full (rest from reference TRBV9 and TRBJ1-1): DSGVTQTPKHLITATGQRVTLRCSPRSGDLSVYWYQQSLDQGLQFLIQYYNGEERAKGNILERFSAQQFPDLHSELNLSSLELGDSALYFCTSSTHRGPNTEAFFGQGTRLTVV.

This clonotype was recorded at least ten times. The chain combines TRBV20-1 with TRBJ2-4; TRBD2 aligns across 15 bases. Germline loops: CDR1 DFQATT, CDR2 SNEGSKA (reference sequence). The CDR3 spans 18 residues. The junction had 6 bases not matched to a gene; V was cut back by 3 bases and J by 0 bases. In nucleotides, the CDR3 is TGCAGTGCTAGGACGGGACTAGCGGGGGGAACAGCCAAAAACATTCAGTACTTC. Protein product: CSARTGLAGGTAKNIQYF.

Notes on this clonotype: Possible read error: a much larger clone is one base away. This sequence joins TRBV20-1 and TRBJ2-1; the D call may be TRBD1 or TRBD2 (6 bases each). Per the germline V gene, CDR1 is DFQATT and CDR2 is SNEGSKA (reference sequence). V was pared by 6 bases and J by 13 bases, with 19 bases between. The CDR3 has 12 amino acids. The CDR3 coding sequence is TGCAGTGCCGCACAGGGTCGGGAGACCCAGTTCTTC. It encodes CSAAQGRETQFF.

This clonotype was observed many times. This sequence joins TRBV7-9 and TRBJ2-1; D gene ambiguous. Trimming stripped 7 bases from V and 7 bases from J, with 17 bases between. Germline values: CDR1 SEHNR, CDR2 FQNEAQ (reference sequence). This CDR3 comprises 14 residues. The chain's CDR3 is CASTVGFRVNEQFF. In DNA form, the CDR3 reads TGTGCCAGCACCGTAGGTTTTCGTGTGAATGAGCAGTTCTTC.

Many counts were recorded for this clonotype. The gene calls are TRBV6-5 and TRBJ1-5; tentative D call: TRBD1 (6 bases). This CDR3 has 15 amino acids. V lost 8 bases and J lost 3, with 17 bases in between. Germline V CDR1 and CDR2: MNHEY, SVGAGI. DNA for the CDR3: TGTGCCAGCGGTGAGGCAGGGGCGGACAATCAGCCCCAGCATTTT. It codes for CASGEAGADNQPQHF.

The chain employs TRBV9 and TRBJ2-2, with 7 bases lining up with TRBD2. The CDR3 is made up of 18 amino acids. Germline CDR1 SGDLS, CDR2 YYNGEE. The V gene end was trimmed by 1 base and the J gene end by 2 bases; junction bases not matched to a gene: 11. In DNA, the CDR3 is TGTGCCAGCAGCGTAACGGGAGGCAGTTACCCTAACACCGGGGAGCTGTTTTTT. It translates to CASSVTGGSYPNTGELFF.

The chain recombines TRBV25-1 with TRBJ1-1; no definite D call. The V end was cut by 6 bases, the J end by 2 bases, with 16 bases between. CDR1 and CDR2 from the germline V gene are MGHDK and SYGVNS. The CDR3 extends over 15 amino acids. Here the CDR3 DNA reads TGTGCCAGCAGGAGCGAAGGGCCCGGCAACACTGAAGCTTTCTTT. The encoded protein is CASRSEGPGNTEAFF.

Concerning this clonotype itself: A much larger clone sits a single nucleotide away, making a read error possible. The V and J genes are TRBV5-1 and TRBJ1-2; a possible D gene is TRBD1 (5 bases). Germline V gene data show CDR1 as SGHRS and CDR2 as YFSETQ. This CDR3 spans 17 amino acids. V lost 0 bases to trimming and J lost 7 bases, with 22 bases between them. The CDR3 DNA follows: TGCGCCAGCAGCTTGGCCATTCGGGGGATGGGAGATGGTGGCTACACCTTC. It specifies CASSLAIRGMGDGGYTF.

This clonotype has only a few counts. The rearrangement joins TRBV20-1 to TRBJ2-4; the D call may be TRBD1 or TRBD2 (5 bases each). Germline-derived CDR1 and CDR2 are DFQATT and SNEGSKA (reference sequence). Deletions cut 0 bases from V and 8 bases from J, with 17 bases between. The CDR3 contains 15 residues. Here the CDR3 reads CSAREPGREGYIQYF. The CDR3, as DNA: TGCAGTGCTAGAGAGCCGGGCCGAGAGGGGTACATTCAGTACTTC.

There are a few counts of this clonotype. A much more abundant neighbour one base away suggests this may be a read error. J is TRBJ2-4 and V is TRBV20-1; D is tentatively TRBD1 or TRBD2 (7 bases each). Germline lookup yields CDR1 DFQATT and CDR2 SNEGSKA (reference sequence). The CDR3 is 11 residues long. V lost 7 bases and J lost 13, with 17 bases in between. The CDR3 loop is CSVHRGGEQYF. The CDR3 DNA sequence: TGCAGTGTTCACAGGGGAGGGGAGCAGTACTTC.

This clonotype was found a few times. This sequence may be a read error, since a much larger clone differs from it by one base. The CDR3 sequence: CASSRWTSGGSNEQFF. In DNA, the CDR3 is TGTGCCAGCAGCCGCTGGACTAGCGGGGGGTCCAATGAGCAGTTCTTC. V usage is TRBV3-1 and J usage is TRBJ2-1; TRBD2 matches 14 bases. J was trimmed by 6 bases and V by 4 bases; bases with no gene match: 5. CDR1 is LGHDT, CDR2 YNNKEL, per germline (reference sequence). This CDR3 region has 16 residues.

This clonotype was detected a few times. The chain links TRBV20-1 to TRBJ1-1; D call uncertain. V lost 2 bases and J lost 6, with 10 bases in between. Per the germline V gene, CDR1 is DFQATT and CDR2 is SNEGSKA (reference sequence). The CDR3 is 12 amino acids. In DNA form, the CDR3 reads TGCAGTGCTAGACCGGCATGGGCTGAAGCTTTCTTT. Its translation: CSARPAWAEAFF.